Presented here are 2 T cell receptor beta chains from one specimen sequenced in a study of blood T cell repertoires in COVID-19. Sequenced by immunoSEQ multiplex PCR; TCRdb stores in-frame clones only, minus some. The repertoire holds under 110,000 clones, with 71% as singletons. Sequenced material: peripheral blood. The receptor set was obtained from a human donor with acute or convalescent COVID-19. The donor label of this sample is uncertain.

The rearrangement links TRBV3-1 (or the pseudogene TRBV3-2) to TRBJ2-3; TRBD2 agrees at 8 bases. The germline V gene encodes CDR1 LGHDT and CDR2 YNNKEL (reference sequence). The length of the CDR3 is 13 residues. The ends lost 0 bases at V and 10 bases at J; junction bases unmatched: 3. The CDR3 sequence is CASSQDRRGAQYF. CDR3 in DNA: TGTGCCAGCAGCCAAGATCGGCGGGGGGCGCAGTATTTT.

This chain joins TRBV5-4 and TRBJ2-3, with 13 bases aligning to TRBD2. Per germline, CDR1 SGHNT and CDR2 YYREEE (reference sequence). The CDR3 has 17 residues. J gave up 2 bases and V 3 bases, and 6 bases lay outside the gene matches. CDR3 DNA: TGTGCCAGCAGCTACCGACTAGCGGGGGGCCTCACAGATACGCAGTATTTT. Protein: CASSYRLAGGLTDTQYF.